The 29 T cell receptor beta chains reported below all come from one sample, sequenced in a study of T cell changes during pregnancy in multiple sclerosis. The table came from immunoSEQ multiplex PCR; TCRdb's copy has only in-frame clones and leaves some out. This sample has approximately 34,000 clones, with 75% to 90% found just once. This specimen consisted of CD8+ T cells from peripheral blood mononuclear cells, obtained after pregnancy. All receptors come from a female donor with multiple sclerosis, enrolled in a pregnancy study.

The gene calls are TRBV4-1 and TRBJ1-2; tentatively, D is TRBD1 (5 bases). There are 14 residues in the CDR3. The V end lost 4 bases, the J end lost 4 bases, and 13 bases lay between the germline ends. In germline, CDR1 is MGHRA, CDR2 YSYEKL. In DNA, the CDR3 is TGCGCCAGCAGCCCTTTTAGGGGCGGCTATGGCTACACCTTC. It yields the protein CASSPFRGGYGYTF.

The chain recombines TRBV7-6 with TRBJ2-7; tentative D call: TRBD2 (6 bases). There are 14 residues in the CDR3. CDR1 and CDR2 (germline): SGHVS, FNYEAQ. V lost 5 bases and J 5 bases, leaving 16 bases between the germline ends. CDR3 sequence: CASSRELGGDEQYF. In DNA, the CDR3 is TGTGCCAGCAGCCGGGAACTGGGGGGTGACGAGCAGTACTTC.

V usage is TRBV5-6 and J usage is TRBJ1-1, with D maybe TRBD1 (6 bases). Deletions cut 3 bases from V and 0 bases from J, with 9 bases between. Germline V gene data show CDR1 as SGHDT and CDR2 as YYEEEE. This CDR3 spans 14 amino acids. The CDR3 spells CASSWTDLNTEAFF. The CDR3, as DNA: TGTGCCAGCAGCTGGACAGATCTGAACACTGAAGCTTTCTTT.

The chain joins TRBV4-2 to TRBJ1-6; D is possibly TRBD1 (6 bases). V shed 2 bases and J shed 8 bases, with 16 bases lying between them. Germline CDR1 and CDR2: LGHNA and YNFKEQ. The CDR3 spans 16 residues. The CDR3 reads CASSQPRGIGYSPLHF. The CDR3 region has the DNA TGTGCCAGCAGCCAACCTAGGGGGATCGGGTATTCACCCCTCCACTTT.

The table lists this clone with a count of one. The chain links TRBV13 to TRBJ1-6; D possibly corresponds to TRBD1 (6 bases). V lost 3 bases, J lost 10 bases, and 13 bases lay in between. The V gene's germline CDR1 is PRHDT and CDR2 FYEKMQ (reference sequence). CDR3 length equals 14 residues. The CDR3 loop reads CASSFQTGGSPLHF. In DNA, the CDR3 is TGTGCCAGCAGCTTCCAGACAGGTGGCTCACCCCTCCACTTT. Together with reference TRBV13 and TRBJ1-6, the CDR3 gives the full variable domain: AAGVIQSPRHLIKEKRETATLKCYPIPRHDTVYWYQQGPGQDPQFLISFYEKMQSDKGSIPDRFSAQQFSDYHSELNMSSLELGDSALYFCASSFQTGGSPLHFGNGTRLTVT.

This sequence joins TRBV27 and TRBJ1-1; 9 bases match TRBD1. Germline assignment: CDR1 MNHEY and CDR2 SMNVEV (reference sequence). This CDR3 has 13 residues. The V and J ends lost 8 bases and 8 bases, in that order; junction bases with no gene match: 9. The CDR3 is CASSRDRVSEAFF. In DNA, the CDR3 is TGTGCCAGCTCCCGGGACAGGGTGTCCGAAGCTTTCTTT.

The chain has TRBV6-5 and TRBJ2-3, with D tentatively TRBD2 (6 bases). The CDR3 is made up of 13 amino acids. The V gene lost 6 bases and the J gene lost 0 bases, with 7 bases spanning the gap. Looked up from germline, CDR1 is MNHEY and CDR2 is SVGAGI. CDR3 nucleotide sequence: TGTGCCAGCAGCCGGGGGAGCACAGATACGCAGTATTTT. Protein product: CASSRGSTDTQYF.

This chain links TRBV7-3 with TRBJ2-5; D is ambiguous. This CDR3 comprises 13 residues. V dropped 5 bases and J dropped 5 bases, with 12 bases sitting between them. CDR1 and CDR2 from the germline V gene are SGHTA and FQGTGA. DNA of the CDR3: TGTGCCAGCAGCCCCACAAATTCCGAGACCCAGTACTTC. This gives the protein CASSPTNSETQYF. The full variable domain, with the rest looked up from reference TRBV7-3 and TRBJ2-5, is GAGVSQTPSNKVTEKGKYVELRCDPISGHTALYWYRQSLGQGPEFLIYFQGTGAADDSGLPNDRFFAVRPEGSVSTLKIQRTERGDSAVYLCASSPTNSETQYFGPGTRLLVL.

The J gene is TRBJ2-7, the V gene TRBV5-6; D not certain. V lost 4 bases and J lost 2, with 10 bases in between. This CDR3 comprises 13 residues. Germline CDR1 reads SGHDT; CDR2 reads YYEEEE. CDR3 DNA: TGTGCCAGCAGCCTTAACAGCCCCTACGAGCAGTACTTC. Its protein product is CASSLNSPYEQYF.

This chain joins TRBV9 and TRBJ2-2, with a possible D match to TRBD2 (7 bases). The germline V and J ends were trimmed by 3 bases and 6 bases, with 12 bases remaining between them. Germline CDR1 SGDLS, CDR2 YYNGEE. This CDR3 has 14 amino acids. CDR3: CASSGGGAAGELFF. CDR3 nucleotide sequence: TGTGCCAGCAGCGGAGGGGGGGCCGCCGGGGAGCTGTTTTTT. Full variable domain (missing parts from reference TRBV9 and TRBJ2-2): DSGVTQTPKHLITATGQRVTLRCSPRSGDLSVYWYQQSLDQGLQFLIQYYNGEERAKGNILERFSAQQFPDLHSELNLSSLELGDSALYFCASSGGGAAGELFFGEGSRLTVL.

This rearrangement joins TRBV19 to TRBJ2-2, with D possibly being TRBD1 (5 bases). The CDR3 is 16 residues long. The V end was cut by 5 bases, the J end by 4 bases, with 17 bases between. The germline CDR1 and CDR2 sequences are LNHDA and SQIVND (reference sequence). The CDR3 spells CASSVTVGRGTGELFF. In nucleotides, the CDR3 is TGTGCCAGTAGTGTGACAGTCGGGCGAGGCACCGGGGAGCTGTTTTTT. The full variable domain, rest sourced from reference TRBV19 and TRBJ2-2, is DGGITQSPKYLFRKEGQNVTLSCEQNLNHDAMYWYRQDPGQGLRLIYYSQIVNDFQKGDIAEGYSVSREKKESFPLTVTSAQKNPTAFYLCASSVTVGRGTGELFFGEGSRLTVL.

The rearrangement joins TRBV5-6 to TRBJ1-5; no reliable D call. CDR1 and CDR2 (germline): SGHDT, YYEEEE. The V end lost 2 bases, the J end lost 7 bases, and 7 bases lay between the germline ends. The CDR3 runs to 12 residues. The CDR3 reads CASSLSGQPQHF. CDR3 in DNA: TGTGCCAGCAGCTTAAGCGGACAGCCCCAGCATTTT.

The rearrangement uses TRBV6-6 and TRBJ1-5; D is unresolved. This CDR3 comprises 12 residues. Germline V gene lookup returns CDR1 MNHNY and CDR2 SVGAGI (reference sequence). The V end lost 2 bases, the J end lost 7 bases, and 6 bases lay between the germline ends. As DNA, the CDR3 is TGTGCCAGCAGTTACGGTGGCCAGCCCCAGCATTTT. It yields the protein CASSYGGQPQHF.

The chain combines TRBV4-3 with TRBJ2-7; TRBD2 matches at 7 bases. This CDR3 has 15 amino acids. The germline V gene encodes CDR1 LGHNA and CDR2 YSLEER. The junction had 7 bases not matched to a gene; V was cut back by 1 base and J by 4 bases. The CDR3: CASSQAVGGGYEQYF. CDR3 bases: TGCGCCAGCAGCCAAGCGGTGGGGGGGGGTTACGAGCAGTACTTC.

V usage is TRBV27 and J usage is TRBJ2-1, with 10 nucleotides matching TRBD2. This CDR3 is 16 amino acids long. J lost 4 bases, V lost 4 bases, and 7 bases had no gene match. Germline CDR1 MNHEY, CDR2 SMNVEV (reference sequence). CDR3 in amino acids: CASSSSSGGNYNEQFF. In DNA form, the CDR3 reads TGTGCCAGCAGTTCAAGTAGCGGGGGGAATTACAATGAGCAGTTCTTC.

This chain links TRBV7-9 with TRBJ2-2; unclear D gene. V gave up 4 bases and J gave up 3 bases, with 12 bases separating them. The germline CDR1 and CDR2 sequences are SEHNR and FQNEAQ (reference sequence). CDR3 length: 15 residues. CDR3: CASSSSKSHTGELFF. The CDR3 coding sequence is TGTGCCAGCAGCTCCTCCAAGAGCCACACCGGGGAGCTGTTTTTT.

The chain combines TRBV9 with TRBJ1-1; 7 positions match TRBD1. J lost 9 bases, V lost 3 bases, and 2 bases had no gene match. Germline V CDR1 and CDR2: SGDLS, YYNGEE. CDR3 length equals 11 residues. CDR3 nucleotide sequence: TGTGCCAGCAGCGGACAGGGTAAAGCTTTCTTT. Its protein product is CASSGQGKAFF.

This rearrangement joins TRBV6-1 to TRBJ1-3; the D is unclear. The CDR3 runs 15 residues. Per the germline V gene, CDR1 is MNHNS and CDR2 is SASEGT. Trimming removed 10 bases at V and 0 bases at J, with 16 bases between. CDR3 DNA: TGTGCCACCGGCGGTACGCTTAGCTCTGGAAACACCATATATTTT. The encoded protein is CATGGTLSSGNTIYF.

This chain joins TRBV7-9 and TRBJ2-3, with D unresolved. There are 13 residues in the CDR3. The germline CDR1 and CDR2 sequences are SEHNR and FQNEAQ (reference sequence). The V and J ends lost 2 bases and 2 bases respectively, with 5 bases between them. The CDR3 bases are TGTGCCAGCAGCTTACCTAACACAGATACGCAGTATTTT. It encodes CASSLPNTDTQYF. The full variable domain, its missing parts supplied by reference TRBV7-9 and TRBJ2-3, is DTGVSQNPRHKITKRGQNVTFRCDPISEHNRLYWYRQTLGQGPEFLTYFQNEAQLEKSRLLSDRFSAERPKGSFSTLEIQRTEQGDSAMYLCASSLPNTDTQYFGPGTRLTVL.

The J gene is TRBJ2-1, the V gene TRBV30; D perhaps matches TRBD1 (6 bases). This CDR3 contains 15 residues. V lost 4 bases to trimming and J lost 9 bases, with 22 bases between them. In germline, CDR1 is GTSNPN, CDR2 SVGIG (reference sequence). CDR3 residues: CAWKVSITGRSEQFF. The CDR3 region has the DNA TGTGCCTGGAAAGTAAGCATAACAGGGCGGAGTGAGCAGTTCTTC.

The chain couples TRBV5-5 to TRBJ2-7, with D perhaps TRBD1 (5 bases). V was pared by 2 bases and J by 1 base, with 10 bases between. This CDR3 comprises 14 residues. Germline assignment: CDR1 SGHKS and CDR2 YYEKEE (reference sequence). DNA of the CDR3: TGTGCCAGCAGCTTAAGACAGATTTCCTACGAGCAGTACTTC. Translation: CASSLRQISYEQYF.

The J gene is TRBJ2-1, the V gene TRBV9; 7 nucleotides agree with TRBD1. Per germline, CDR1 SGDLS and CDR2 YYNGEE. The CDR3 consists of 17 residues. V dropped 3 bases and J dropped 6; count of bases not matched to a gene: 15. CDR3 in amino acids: CASSEGARITLGNEQFF. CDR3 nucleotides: TGTGCCAGCAGCGAGGGGGCGCGGATAACTTTGGGCAATGAGCAGTTCTTC.

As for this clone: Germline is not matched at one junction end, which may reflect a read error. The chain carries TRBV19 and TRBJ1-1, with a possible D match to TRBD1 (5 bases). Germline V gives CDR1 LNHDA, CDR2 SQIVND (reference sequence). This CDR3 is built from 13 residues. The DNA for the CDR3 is TGTGCCAGTAGTATAGCCCTGGACACGGAAGCTTTCTTT. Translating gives CASSIALDTEAFF.

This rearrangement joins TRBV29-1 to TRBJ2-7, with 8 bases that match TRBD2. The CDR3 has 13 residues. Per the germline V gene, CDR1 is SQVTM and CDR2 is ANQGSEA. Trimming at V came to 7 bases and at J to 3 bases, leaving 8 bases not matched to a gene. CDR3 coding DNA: TGCAGCGCGATAGCGGGGACGAACTACGAGCAGTACTTC. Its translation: CSAIAGTNYEQYF.

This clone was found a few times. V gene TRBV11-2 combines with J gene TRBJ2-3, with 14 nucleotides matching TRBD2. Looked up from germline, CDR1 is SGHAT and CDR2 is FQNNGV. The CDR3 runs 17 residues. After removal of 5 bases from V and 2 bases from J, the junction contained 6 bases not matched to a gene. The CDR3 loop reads CASSTRTSGGYTDTQYF. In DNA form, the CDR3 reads TGTGCCAGCAGCACCAGGACTAGCGGGGGGTACACAGATACGCAGTATTTT.

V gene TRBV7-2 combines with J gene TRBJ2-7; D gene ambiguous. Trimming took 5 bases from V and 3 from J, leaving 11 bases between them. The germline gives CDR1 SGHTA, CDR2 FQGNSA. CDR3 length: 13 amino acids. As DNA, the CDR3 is TGTGCCAGCAGCCAATTAACAAACTACGAGCAGTACTTC. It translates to CASSQLTNYEQYF.

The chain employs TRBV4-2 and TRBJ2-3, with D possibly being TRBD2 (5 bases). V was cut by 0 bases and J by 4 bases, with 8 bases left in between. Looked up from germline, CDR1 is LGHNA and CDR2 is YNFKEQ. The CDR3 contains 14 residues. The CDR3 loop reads CASSQDIGADTQYF. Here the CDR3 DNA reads TGTGCCAGCAGCCAAGATATCGGGGCAGATACGCAGTATTTT.

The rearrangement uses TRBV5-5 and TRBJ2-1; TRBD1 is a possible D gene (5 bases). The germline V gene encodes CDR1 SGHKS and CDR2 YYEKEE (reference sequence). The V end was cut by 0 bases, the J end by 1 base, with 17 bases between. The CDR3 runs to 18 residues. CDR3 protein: CASSLGQGRRSSYNEQFF. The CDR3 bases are TGTGCCAGCAGCTTGGGGCAGGGAAGACGGAGTTCCTACAATGAGCAGTTCTTC.

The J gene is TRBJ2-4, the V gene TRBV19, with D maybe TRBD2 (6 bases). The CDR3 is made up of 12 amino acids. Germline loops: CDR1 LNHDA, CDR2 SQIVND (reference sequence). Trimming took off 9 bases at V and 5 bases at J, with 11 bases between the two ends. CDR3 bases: TGTGCCAGCGCCGGGGGTGAAAACATTCAGTACTTC. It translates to CASAGGENIQYF.